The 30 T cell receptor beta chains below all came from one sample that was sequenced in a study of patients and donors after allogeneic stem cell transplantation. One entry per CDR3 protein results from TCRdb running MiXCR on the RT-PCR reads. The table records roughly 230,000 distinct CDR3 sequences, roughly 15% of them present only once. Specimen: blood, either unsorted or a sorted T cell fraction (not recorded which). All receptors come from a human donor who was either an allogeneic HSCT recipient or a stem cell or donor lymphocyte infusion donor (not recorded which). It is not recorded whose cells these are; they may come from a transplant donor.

CDR3 region: CASSQARTGESPLHF. The DNA for the CDR3 is TGTGCCAGCAGCCAAGCCAGGACAGGGGAATCACCCCTCCACTTT. The chain links TRBV3-1 to TRBJ1-6; 9 nucleotides line up with TRBD1. Per the germline V gene, CDR1 is LGHDT and CDR2 is YNNKEL (reference sequence). The CDR3 length is 15 residues. V gave up 1 base and J gave up 10 bases; unmatched junction bases: 5.

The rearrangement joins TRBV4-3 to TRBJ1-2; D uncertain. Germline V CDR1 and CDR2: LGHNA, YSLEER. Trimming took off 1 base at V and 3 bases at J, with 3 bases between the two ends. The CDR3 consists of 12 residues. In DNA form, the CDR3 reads TGCGCCAGCAGCCAAGGGGACTATGGCTACACCTTC. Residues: CASSQGDYGYTF.

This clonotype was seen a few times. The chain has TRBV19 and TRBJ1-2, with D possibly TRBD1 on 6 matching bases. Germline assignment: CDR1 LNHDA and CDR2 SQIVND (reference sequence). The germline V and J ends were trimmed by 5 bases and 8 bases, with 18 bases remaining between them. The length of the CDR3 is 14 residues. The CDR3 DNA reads TGTGCCAGTAGTGTCGGACAAGGCCAGGGGGGCTACACCTTC. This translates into CASSVGQGQGGYTF.

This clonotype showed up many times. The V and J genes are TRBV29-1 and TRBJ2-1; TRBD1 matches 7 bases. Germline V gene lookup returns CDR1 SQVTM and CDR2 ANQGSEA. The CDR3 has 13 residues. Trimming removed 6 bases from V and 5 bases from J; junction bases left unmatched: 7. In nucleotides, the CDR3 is TGCAGCGTGAACAGGGGAGCGGACAATGAGCAGTTCTTC. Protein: CSVNRGADNEQFF.

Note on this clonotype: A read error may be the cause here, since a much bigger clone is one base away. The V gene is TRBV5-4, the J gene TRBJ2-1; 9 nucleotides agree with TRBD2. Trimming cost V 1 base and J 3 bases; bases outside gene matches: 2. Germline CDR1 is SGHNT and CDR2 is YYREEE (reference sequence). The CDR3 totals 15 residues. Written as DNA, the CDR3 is TGTGCCAGCAGCTTGATTAGCGGGAGCTACAATGAGCAGTTCTTC. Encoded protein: CASSLISGSYNEQFF.

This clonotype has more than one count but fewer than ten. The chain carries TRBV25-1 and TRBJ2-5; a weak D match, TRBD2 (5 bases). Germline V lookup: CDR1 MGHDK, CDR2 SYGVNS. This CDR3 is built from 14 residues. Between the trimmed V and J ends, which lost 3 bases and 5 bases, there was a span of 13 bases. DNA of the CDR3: TGTGCCAGCAGTGAGGCGCGGGTAGGGGAGACCCAGTACTTC. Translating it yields CASSEARVGETQYF. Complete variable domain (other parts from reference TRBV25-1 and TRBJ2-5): EADIYQTPRYLVIGTGKKITLECSQTMGHDKMYWYQQDPGMELHLIHYSYGVNSTEKGDLSSESTVSRIRTEHFPLTLESARPSHTSQYLCASSEARVGETQYFGPGTRLLVL.

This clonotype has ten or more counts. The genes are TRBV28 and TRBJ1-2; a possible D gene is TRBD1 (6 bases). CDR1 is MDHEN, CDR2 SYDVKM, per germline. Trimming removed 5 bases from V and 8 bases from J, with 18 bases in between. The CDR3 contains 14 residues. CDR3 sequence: CASSPPGQLLGYTF. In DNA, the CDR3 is TGTGCCAGCAGTCCACCGGGACAATTATTAGGCTACACCTTC.

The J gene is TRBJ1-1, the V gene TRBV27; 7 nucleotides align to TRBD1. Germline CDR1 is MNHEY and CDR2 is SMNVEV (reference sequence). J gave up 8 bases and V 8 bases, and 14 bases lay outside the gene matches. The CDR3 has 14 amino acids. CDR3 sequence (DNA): TGTGCCAGCCAGTCAGGCAACGAGGACAGGGAAGCTTTCTTT. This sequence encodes CASQSGNEDREAFF.

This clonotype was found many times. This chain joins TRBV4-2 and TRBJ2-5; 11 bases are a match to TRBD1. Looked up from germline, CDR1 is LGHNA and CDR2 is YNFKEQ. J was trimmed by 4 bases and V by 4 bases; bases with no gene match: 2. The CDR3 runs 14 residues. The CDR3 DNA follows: TGTGCCAGCAGCCCGGGACAGGGGGTAGAGACCCAGTACTTC. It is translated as CASSPGQGVETQYF.

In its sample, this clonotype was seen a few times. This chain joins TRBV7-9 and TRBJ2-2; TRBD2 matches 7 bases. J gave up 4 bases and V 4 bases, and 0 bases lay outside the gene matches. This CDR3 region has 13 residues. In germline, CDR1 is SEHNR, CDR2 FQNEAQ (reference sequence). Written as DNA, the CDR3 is TGTGCCAGCAGCTGGGAGGGCACCGGGGAGCTGTTTTTT. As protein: CASSWEGTGELFF.

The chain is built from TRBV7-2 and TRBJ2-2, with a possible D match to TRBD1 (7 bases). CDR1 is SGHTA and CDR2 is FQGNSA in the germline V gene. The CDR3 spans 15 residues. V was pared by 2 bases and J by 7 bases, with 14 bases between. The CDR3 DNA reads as TGTGCCAGCAGCTTAATAAGGGGGCGGGACGGGGAGCTGTTTTTT. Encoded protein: CASSLIRGRDGELFF.

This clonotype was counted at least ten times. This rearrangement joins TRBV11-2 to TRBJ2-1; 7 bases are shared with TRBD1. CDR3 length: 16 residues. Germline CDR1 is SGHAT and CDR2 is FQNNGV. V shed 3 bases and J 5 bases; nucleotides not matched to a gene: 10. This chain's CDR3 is CASSFRDSRFHNEQFF. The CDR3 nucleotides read TGTGCCAGCAGCTTTAGGGACAGTCGATTTCACAATGAGCAGTTCTTC. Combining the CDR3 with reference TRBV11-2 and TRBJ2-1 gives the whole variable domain EAGVAQSPRYKIIEKRQSVAFWCNPISGHATLYWYQQILGQGPKLLIQFQNNGVVDDSQLPKDRFSAERLKGVDSTLKIQPAKLEDSAVYLCASSFRDSRFHNEQFFGPGTRLTVL.

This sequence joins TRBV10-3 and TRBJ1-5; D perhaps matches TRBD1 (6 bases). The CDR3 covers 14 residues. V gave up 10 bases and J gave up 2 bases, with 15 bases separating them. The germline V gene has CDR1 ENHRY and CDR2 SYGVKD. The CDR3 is CATQGSGGNQPQHF. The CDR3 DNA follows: TGTGCCACACAGGGATCCGGCGGCAATCAGCCCCAGCATTTT.

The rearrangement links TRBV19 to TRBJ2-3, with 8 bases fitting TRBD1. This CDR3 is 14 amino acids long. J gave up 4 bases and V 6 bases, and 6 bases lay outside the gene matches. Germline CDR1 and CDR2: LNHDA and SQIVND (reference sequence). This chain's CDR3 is CASSSGQGPDTQYF. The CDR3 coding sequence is TGTGCCAGTAGCTCCGGACAGGGACCAGATACGCAGTATTTT.

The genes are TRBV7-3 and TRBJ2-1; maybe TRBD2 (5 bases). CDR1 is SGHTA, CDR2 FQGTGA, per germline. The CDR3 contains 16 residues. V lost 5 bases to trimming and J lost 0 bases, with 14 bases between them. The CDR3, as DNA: TGTGCCAGCAGCGCATCTACTAGTCCCTCCTACAATGAGCAGTTCTTC. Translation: CASSASTSPSYNEQFF.

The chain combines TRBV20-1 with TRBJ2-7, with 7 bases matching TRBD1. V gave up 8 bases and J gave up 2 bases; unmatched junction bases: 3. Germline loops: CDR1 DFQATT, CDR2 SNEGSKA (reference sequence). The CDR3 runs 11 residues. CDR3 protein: CSWQGAYEQYF. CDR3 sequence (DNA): TGCAGTTGGCAGGGGGCCTACGAGCAGTACTTC.

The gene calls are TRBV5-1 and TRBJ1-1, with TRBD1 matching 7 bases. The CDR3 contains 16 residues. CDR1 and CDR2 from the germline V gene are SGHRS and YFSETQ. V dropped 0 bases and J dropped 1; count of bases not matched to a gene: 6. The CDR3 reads CASSLGAAGGNTEAFF. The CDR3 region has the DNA TGCGCCAGCAGCTTGGGGGCCGCAGGGGGGAACACTGAAGCTTTCTTT.

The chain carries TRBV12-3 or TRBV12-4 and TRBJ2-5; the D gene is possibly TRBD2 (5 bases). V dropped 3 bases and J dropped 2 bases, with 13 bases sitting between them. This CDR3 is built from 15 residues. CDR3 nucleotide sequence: TGTGCCAGCAGTTTCGGACTTACGTCACAAGAGACCCAGTACTTC. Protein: CASSFGLTSQETQYF.

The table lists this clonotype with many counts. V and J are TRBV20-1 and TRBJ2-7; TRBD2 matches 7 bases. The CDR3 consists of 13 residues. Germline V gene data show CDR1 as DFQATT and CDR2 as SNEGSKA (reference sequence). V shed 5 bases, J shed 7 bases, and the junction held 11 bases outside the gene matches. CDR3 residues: CSALAETSREQYF. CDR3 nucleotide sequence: TGCAGTGCTCTAGCGGAAACCTCACGGGAGCAGTACTTC.

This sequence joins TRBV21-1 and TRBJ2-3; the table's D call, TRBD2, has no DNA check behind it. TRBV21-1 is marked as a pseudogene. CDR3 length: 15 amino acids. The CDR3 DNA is TGTGCCAGCAGCACGACGGGCCATAACACAGATACGCAGTATTTT. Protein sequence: CASSTTGHNTDTQYF.

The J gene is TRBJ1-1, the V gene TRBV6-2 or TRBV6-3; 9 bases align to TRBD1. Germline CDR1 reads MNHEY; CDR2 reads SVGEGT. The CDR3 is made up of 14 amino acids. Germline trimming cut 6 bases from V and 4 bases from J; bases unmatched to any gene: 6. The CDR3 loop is CASSKGQGLTEAFF. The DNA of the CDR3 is TGTGCCAGCAGCAAGGGACAGGGACTCACTGAAGCTTTCTTT.

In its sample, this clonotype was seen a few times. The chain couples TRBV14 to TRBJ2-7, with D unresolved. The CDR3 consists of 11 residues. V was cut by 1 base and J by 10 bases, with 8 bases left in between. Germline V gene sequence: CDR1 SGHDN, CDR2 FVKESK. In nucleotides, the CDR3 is TGTGCCAGCAGCCAAGCCAGGATACAGTACTTC. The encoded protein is CASSQARIQYF.

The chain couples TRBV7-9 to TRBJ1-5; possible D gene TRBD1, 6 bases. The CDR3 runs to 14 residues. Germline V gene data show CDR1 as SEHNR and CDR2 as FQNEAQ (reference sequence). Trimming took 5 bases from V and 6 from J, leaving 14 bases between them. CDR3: CASSPKGGRQPQHF. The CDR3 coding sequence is TGTGCCAGCAGCCCAAAGGGGGGCCGTCAGCCCCAGCATTTT.

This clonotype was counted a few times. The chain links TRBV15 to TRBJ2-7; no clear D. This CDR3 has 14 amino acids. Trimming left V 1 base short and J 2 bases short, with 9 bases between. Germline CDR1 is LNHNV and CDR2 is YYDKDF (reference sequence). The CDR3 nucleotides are TGTGCCACCAGCAGAGCATCAAGGACCTACGAGCAGTACTTC. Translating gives CATSRASRTYEQYF.

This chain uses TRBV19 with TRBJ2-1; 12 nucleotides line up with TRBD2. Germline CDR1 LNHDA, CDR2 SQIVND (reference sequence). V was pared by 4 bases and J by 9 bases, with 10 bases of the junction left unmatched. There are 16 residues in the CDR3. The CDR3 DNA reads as TGTGCCAGTAGTACGAAGACTAGCGGGGGCGGGGGTGAGCAGTTCTTC. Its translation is CASSTKTSGGGGEQFF.

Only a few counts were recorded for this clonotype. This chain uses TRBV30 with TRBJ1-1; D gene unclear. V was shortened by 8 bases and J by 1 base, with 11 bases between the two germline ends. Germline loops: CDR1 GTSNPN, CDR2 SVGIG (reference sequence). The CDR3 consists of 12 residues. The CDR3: CALVEQNTEAFF. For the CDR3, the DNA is TGTGCCCTCGTGGAGCAGAACACTGAAGCTTTCTTT.

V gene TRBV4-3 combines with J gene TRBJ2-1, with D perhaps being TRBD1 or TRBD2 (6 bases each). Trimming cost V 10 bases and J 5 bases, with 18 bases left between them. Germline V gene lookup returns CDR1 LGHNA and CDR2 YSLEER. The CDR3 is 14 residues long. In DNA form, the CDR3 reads TGCGCCACCGGGGGCCGGGGCCCCCACAATGAGCAGTTCTTC. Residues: CATGGRGPHNEQFF.

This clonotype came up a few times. The CDR3 is CSARGDRFSSYNEQFF. The CDR3 DNA is TGCAGTGCTAGGGGGGACAGGTTTAGCTCCTACAATGAGCAGTTCTTC. J is TRBJ2-1 and V is TRBV20-1; 8 bases map to TRBD1. The CDR3 runs 16 residues. J lost 0 bases, V lost 3 bases, and 7 bases had no gene match. Germline CDR1 DFQATT, CDR2 SNEGSKA (reference sequence).

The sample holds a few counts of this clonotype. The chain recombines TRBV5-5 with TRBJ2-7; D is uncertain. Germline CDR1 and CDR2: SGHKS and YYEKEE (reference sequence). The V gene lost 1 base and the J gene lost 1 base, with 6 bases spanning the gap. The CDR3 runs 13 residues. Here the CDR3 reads CASSLPVSYEQYF. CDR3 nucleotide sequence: TGTGCCAGCAGCTTGCCGGTTTCCTACGAGCAGTACTTC.

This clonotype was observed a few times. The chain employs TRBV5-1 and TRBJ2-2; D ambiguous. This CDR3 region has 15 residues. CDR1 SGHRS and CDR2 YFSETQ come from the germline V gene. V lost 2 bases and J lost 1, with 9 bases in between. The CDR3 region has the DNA TGCGCCAGCAGCTTTGTGACTTTGAACACCGGGGAGCTGTTTTTT. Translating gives CASSFVTLNTGELFF.